These 32 T cell receptor beta chains were sequenced from one sample in a study of blood T cell repertoires in COVID-19. Only in-frame clones appear in the TCRdb table, and some are missing; sequencing was by immunoSEQ multiplex PCR. Among tens of thousands of clones, 81% were seen once, and the ten largest hold around 3%. Input material: peripheral blood. The receptor source for this set is a man aged 65 to 85 with COVID-19, enrolled during active disease.

The rearrangement links TRBV19 to TRBJ1-2, with 7 nucleotides matching TRBD1. Germline trimming cut 3 bases from V and 4 bases from J; bases unmatched to any gene: 5. The CDR3 is 14 amino acids. Germline V CDR1 and CDR2: LNHDA, SQIVND (reference sequence). CDR3 amino acids: CASSIRDSLYGYTF. The CDR3 DNA follows: TGTGCCAGTAGTATCCGGGACAGTCTCTATGGCTACACCTTC. Together with reference TRBV19 and TRBJ1-2, the CDR3 gives the full variable domain: DGGITQSPKYLFRKEGQNVTLSCEQNLNHDAMYWYRQDPGQGLRLIYYSQIVNDFQKGDIAEGYSVSREKKESFPLTVTSAQKNPTAFYLCASSIRDSLYGYTFGSGTRLTVV.

V gene TRBV27 combines with J gene TRBJ2-7, with 9 bases aligning to TRBD2. The ends lost 0 bases at V and 5 bases at J; junction bases unmatched: 5. Germline loops: CDR1 MNHEY, CDR2 SMNVEV (reference sequence). This CDR3 is built from 15 residues. In nucleotides, the CDR3 is TGTGCCAGCAGTTTATCTTTTAGCGGGAGCAACGAGCAGTACTTC. It encodes CASSLSFSGSNEQYF.

The chain couples TRBV15 to TRBJ2-5, with a weak D call TRBD1 (6 bases). V was clipped by 2 bases and J by 2 bases, with 6 bases between them. This CDR3 has 13 amino acids. CDR1 is LNHNV, CDR2 YYDKDF, per germline (reference sequence). CDR3 coding DNA: TGTGCCACCAGCAGAAGGGGGCAAGAGACCCAGTACTTC. Translating gives CATSRRGQETQYF.

CDR3 DNA sequence: TGTGCCACCAGCCCCACTTGGACTGTCGCCTACGAGCAGTACTTC. Translated, it gives CATSPTWTVAYEQYF. V gene TRBV15 combines with J gene TRBJ2-7; perhaps TRBD2 as D (5 bases). This CDR3 region has 15 residues. Germline V gene data show CDR1 as LNHNV and CDR2 as YYDKDF (reference sequence). Trimming removed 5 bases at V and 2 bases at J, with 16 bases between.

The gene calls are TRBV5-1 and TRBJ2-7; D is possibly TRBD1 (7 bases). This CDR3 has 14 residues. V was shortened by 1 base and J by 7 bases, with 15 bases between the two germline ends. Germline CDR1 and CDR2: SGHRS and YFSETQ. The CDR3 nucleotides read TGCGCCAGCAGCTTGACAGGGGCGACTAGTGAGCAGTACTTC. This gives the protein CASSLTGATSEQYF.

This clone appeared a few times. The chain links TRBV30 to TRBJ1-4; D not resolved. The V end lost 3 bases, the J end lost 5 bases, and 4 bases lay between the germline ends. Germline CDR1 GTSNPN, CDR2 SVGIG (reference sequence). This CDR3 has 11 residues. The CDR3 here is CAWSRNEKLFF. The CDR3, as DNA: TGTGCCTGGAGCAGAAATGAAAAACTGTTTTTT.

The chain uses TRBV24-1 and TRBJ2-5, with 8 nucleotides matching TRBD1. CDR3 size: 15 residues. The V gene end was trimmed by 3 bases and the J gene end by 5 bases; junction bases not matched to a gene: 7. Germline V gives CDR1 KGHDR, CDR2 SFDVKD. This chain's CDR3 is CATSDTQGARETQYF. Written as DNA, the CDR3 is TGTGCCACCAGTGATACCCAGGGGGCGAGGGAGACCCAGTACTTC.

The rearrangement links TRBV6-2 or TRBV6-3 to TRBJ1-1; unclear D gene. Germline assignment: CDR1 MNHEY and CDR2 SVGEGT. The CDR3 sequence is 13 residues long. The germline V and J ends were trimmed by 5 bases and 0 bases, with 7 bases remaining between them. CDR3 sequence (DNA): TGTGCCAGCAGTGTTACGGTGAACACTGAAGCTTTCTTT. It specifies CASSVTVNTEAFF.

The J gene is TRBJ1-2, the V gene TRBV29-1; 10 bases are shared with TRBD1. Losses at the gene ends were 4 bases for V and 5 bases for J; bases not matched to a gene: 7. Germline V gene data show CDR1 as SQVTM and CDR2 as ANQGSEA. This CDR3 comprises 14 residues. This CDR3 reads CSVVLRTGGYGYTF. The CDR3 DNA reads as TGCAGCGTTGTCCTCCGGACAGGGGGTTATGGCTACACCTTC.

The chain recombines TRBV3-1 (or the pseudogene TRBV3-2) with TRBJ2-1, with 9 bases lining up with TRBD2. CDR3 size: 14 residues. Germline CDR1 reads LGHDT; CDR2 reads YNNKEL (reference sequence). V trimming: 8 bases; J trimming: 2 bases; junction bases outside the gene matches: 4. The CDR3 protein is CASRAGGTYNEQFF. The CDR3 coding sequence is TGTGCCAGCCGAGCGGGAGGTACCTACAATGAGCAGTTCTTC.

The chain uses TRBV5-1 and TRBJ1-3; no clear D. The CDR3 runs to 15 residues. Germline assignment: CDR1 SGHRS and CDR2 YFSETQ. V dropped 0 bases and J dropped 0 bases, with 7 bases sitting between them. CDR3 amino acids: CASSLVADSGNTIYF. The CDR3 DNA sequence: TGCGCCAGCAGCTTGGTGGCAGACTCTGGAAACACCATATATTTT.

The chain couples TRBV20-1 to TRBJ1-1; 7 positions match TRBD1. Unmatched junction bases numbered 5, after V lost 3 bases and J lost 10 bases. The CDR3 totals 11 residues. The V gene's germline CDR1 is DFQATT and CDR2 SNEGSKA (reference sequence). In DNA, the CDR3 is TGCAGTGCTAGGGGGACAGTTTCAGCTTTCTTT. Protein product: CSARGTVSAFF.

This clone has a handful of counts. V and J are TRBV28 and TRBJ1-2; D might be TRBD1 (6 bases). There are 15 residues in the CDR3. CDR1 is MDHEN, CDR2 SYDVKM, per germline. Trimming removed 5 bases at V and 6 bases at J, with 19 bases between. CDR3 nucleotides: TGTGCCAGCAGTCTCACAGGGCCTCTGTCGGATGGCTACACCTTC. It is translated as CASSLTGPLSDGYTF.

V gene TRBV5-6 combines with J gene TRBJ2-6; 12 positions match TRBD2. V was pared by 3 bases and J by 2 bases, with 3 bases of the junction left unmatched. Per the germline V gene, CDR1 is SGHDT and CDR2 is YYEEEE. The CDR3 totals 17 residues. This CDR3 is CASSSTSGRPGANVLTF. DNA of the CDR3: TGTGCCAGCAGCTCTACTAGCGGGAGGCCTGGGGCCAACGTCCTGACTTTC.

The V gene is TRBV6-4, the J gene TRBJ1-5; D is undetermined. The V gene's germline CDR1 is MRHNA and CDR2 SNTAGT. Trimming shortened V by 4 bases and J by 7 bases, and 14 bases separated the two germline ends. The CDR3 runs 14 residues. DNA for the CDR3: TGTGCCAGCAGTGTTCAGCCGTCCGGGCAGCCCCAGCATTTT. As protein: CASSVQPSGQPQHF.

The J gene is TRBJ2-3, the V gene TRBV28, with TRBD2 matching 7 bases. The V and J ends lost 8 bases and 3 bases, in that order; junction bases with no gene match: 11. From germline, CDR1 is MDHEN and CDR2 SYDVKM. The CDR3 extends over 15 amino acids. The CDR3 spells CASFGGRMGTDTQYF. CDR3 sequence (DNA): TGTGCCAGCTTTGGCGGGAGAATGGGGACAGATACGCAGTATTTT.

The chain couples TRBV7-2 to TRBJ1-1, with 7 bases lining up with TRBD1. The CDR3 has 13 residues. With 3 bases clipped from V and 7 bases from J, the junction kept 5 bases outside the gene matches. Per germline, CDR1 SGHTA and CDR2 FQGNSA. CDR3 protein: CASSFSWTGEAFF. The CDR3 bases are TGTGCCAGCAGCTTTAGCTGGACAGGTGAAGCTTTCTTT. Together with reference TRBV7-2 and TRBJ1-1, the CDR3 gives the full variable domain: GAGVSQSPSNKVTEKGKDVELRCDPISGHTALYWYRQSLGQGLEFLIYFQGNSAPDKSGLPSDRFSAERTGGSVSTLTIQRTQQEDSAVYLCASSFSWTGEAFFGQGTRLTVV.

The chain employs TRBV15 and TRBJ1-6; TRBD1 is a possible D gene (6 bases). V was trimmed by 7 bases and J by 2 bases, leaving 12 bases between them. This CDR3 comprises 15 residues. Germline V gene lookup returns CDR1 LNHNV and CDR2 YYDKDF (reference sequence). CDR3 loop: CATKGGAAYNSPLHF. Written as DNA, the CDR3 is TGTGCCACCAAAGGGGGGGCGGCCTATAATTCACCCCTCCACTTT.

V gene TRBV6-1 combines with J gene TRBJ1-4, with 7 bases fitting TRBD1. Looked up from germline, CDR1 is MNHNS and CDR2 is SASEGT. The CDR3 runs 16 residues. The junction had 13 bases not matched to a gene; V was cut back by 4 bases and J by 8 bases. The chain's CDR3 is CASSGRGRASPEKLFF. In DNA form, the CDR3 reads TGTGCCAGCAGTGGAAGGGGGCGAGCTTCACCCGAAAAACTGTTTTTT.

The chain carries TRBV13 and TRBJ1-5, with D perhaps TRBD1 (6 bases). There are 17 residues in the CDR3. Germline V gene data show CDR1 as PRHDT and CDR2 as FYEKMQ (reference sequence). Between the trimmed V and J ends, which lost 0 bases and 0 bases, there was a span of 12 bases. The CDR3 coding sequence is TGTGCCAGCAGCTTAGGCAGGGGTGTATATAGCAATCAGCCCCAGCATTTT. Translated, it gives CASSLGRGVYSNQPQHF.

This clone was counted a single time. The chain recombines TRBV7-2 with TRBJ2-7; D is uncertain. V lost 5 bases to trimming and J lost 4 bases, with 15 bases between them. The V gene's germline CDR1 is SGHTA and CDR2 FQGNSA. The CDR3 runs to 14 residues. This CDR3 is CASSQLVTTYEQYF. CDR3 DNA: TGTGCCAGCAGCCAGCTGGTAACTACTTACGAGCAGTACTTC.

V usage is TRBV3-1 (or the pseudogene TRBV3-2) and J usage is TRBJ1-2; TRBD1 might be the D (6 bases). The CDR3 spans 14 residues. CDR1 is LGHDT, CDR2 YNNKEL, per germline (reference sequence). Trimming removed 3 bases at V and 6 bases at J, with 14 bases between. The CDR3 coding sequence is TGTGCCAGCAGCCAGATAACAGGGAGTAATGGCTACACCTTC. Its translation: CASSQITGSNGYTF.

V usage is TRBV5-1 and J usage is TRBJ2-7; 7 bases agree with TRBD1. Trimming cost V 4 bases and J 4 bases; bases outside gene matches: 8. The CDR3 sequence is 14 residues long. Germline V gene lookup returns CDR1 SGHRS and CDR2 YFSETQ. CDR3 in amino acids: CASSTGTVSYEQYF. CDR3 bases: TGCGCCAGCAGCACCGGGACAGTGAGTTACGAGCAGTACTTC.

The chain recombines TRBV6-4 with TRBJ1-2, with a tentative D call TRBD1 (5 bases). The CDR3 runs 13 residues. Trimming left V 2 bases short and J 8 bases short, with 12 bases between. Germline V gene lookup returns CDR1 MRHNA and CDR2 SNTAGT. In DNA form, the CDR3 reads TGTGCCAGCAGTGACGGCGGGGGATACGGCTACACCTTC. Protein product: CASSDGGGYGYTF.

The V call is TRBV29-1, the J call TRBJ1-2, with 10 bases lining up with TRBD1. From germline, CDR1 is SQVTM and CDR2 ANQGSEA. V dropped 8 bases and J dropped 2; count of bases not matched to a gene: 14. This CDR3 is 16 amino acids long. CDR3 sequence reads: CSLTGTGDEGNYGYTF. CDR3 bases: TGCAGCCTCACCGGGACAGGGGATGAGGGGAACTATGGCTACACCTTC.

This clone was detected only once. The chain links TRBV4-3 to TRBJ2-5; D is perhaps TRBD2 (6 bases). V was pared by 0 bases and J by 5 bases, with 16 bases between. Looked up from germline, CDR1 is LGHNA and CDR2 is YSLEER. The CDR3 has 16 residues. The CDR3 protein is CASSQDSGGSIETQYF. In DNA, the CDR3 is TGCGCCAGCAGCCAAGATAGTGGAGGGAGTATCGAGACCCAGTACTTC.

The table lists this clone with a few counts. The chain carries TRBV28 and TRBJ2-5, with 8 nucleotides matching TRBD1. The CDR3 sequence is 18 residues long. CDR1 MDHEN and CDR2 SYDVKM come from the germline V gene. Trimming at V came to 8 bases and at J to 2 bases, leaving 19 bases not matched to a gene. CDR3 residues: CASQNKRTGSRFQETQYF. CDR3 bases: TGTGCCAGCCAGAATAAGAGGACAGGGTCGAGATTTCAAGAGACCCAGTACTTC.

This chain uses TRBV5-1 with TRBJ2-1; weak D call: TRBD2 (5 bases). Trimming cost V 3 bases and J 10 bases, with 14 bases left between them. The CDR3 contains 13 residues. Germline V lookup: CDR1 SGHRS, CDR2 YFSETQ. The CDR3 protein is CASSSIGVIEQFF. Written as DNA, the CDR3 is TGCGCCAGCAGCTCGATCGGGGTAATCGAGCAGTTCTTC.

The chain has TRBV30 and TRBJ1-1, with 9 bases matching TRBD1. J was trimmed by 11 bases and V by 5 bases; bases with no gene match: 18. The CDR3 runs to 15 residues. The germline V gene encodes CDR1 GTSNPN and CDR2 SVGIG (reference sequence). CDR3: CAWGSGTGRTAAAFF. CDR3 nucleotides: TGTGCCTGGGGATCCGGGACAGGGCGAACGGCAGCGGCTTTCTTT. Variable domain in full (rest from reference TRBV30 and TRBJ1-1): SQTIHQWPATLVQPVGSPLSLECTVEGTSNPNLYWYRQAAGRGLQLLFYSVGIGQISSEVPQNLSASRPQDRQFILSSKKLLLSDSGFYLCAWGSGTGRTAAAFFGQGTRLTVV.

This clone was picked up one time. The V call is TRBV6-5, the J call TRBJ2-5; D gene ambiguous. The CDR3 totals 13 residues. Trimming took off 6 bases at V and 1 base at J, with 9 bases between the two ends. Germline CDR1 is MNHEY and CDR2 is SVGAGI. The CDR3 nucleotides are TGTGCCAGCAGCAGACAACCCCAAGAGACCCAGTACTTC. It is translated as CASSRQPQETQYF.

The chain is built from TRBV18 and TRBJ1-6; unclear D gene. CDR1 KGHSH and CDR2 LQKENI come from the germline V gene. This CDR3 is built from 12 residues. Trimming took 5 bases from V and 7 from J, leaving 6 bases between them. CDR3 DNA: TGTGCCAGCTCAGCCAGAAATTCACCCCTCCACTTT. This gives the protein CASSARNSPLHF.

There are a few counts of this clone. The V and J genes are TRBV18 and TRBJ1-5; no reliable D call. The CDR3 contains 15 residues. Germline V gene sequence: CDR1 KGHSH, CDR2 LQKENI. V gave up 2 bases and J gave up 4 bases, with 12 bases separating them. The CDR3 is CASSPGREGNQPQHF. The CDR3, as DNA: TGTGCCAGCTCACCAGGGCGGGAAGGGAATCAGCCCCAGCATTTT.